This TCR beta chain was observed in a study of blood T cell repertoires in COVID-19. This CDR3 has 13 amino acids. Germline loops: CDR1 SQVTM, CDR2 ANQGSEA. The ends were cut back, 5 bases at V and 2 bases at J, with 11 bases in the middle. In the source study's methods: Cell counts per sample came from amplifying reference gene primers. Sequencing used immunoSEQ multiplex PCR; TCRdb keeps in-frame clones, though not all of them. That table is the source of V, J and clone size, and D and trimming were worked out from the DNA. Among around 300,000 clones listed, around 90% were seen once. The chain joins TRBV29-1 to TRBJ2-3; the D gene is possibly TRBD2 (6 bases). The material sequenced was PBMCs or T cells enriched from blood (not recorded which). The receptor's source is a woman between 18 and 30 years old with acute COVID-19. The CDR3 is CSVHGGVTDTQYF. The CDR3 DNA follows: TGCAGCGTTCACGGCGGGGTCACAGATACGCAGTATTTT.